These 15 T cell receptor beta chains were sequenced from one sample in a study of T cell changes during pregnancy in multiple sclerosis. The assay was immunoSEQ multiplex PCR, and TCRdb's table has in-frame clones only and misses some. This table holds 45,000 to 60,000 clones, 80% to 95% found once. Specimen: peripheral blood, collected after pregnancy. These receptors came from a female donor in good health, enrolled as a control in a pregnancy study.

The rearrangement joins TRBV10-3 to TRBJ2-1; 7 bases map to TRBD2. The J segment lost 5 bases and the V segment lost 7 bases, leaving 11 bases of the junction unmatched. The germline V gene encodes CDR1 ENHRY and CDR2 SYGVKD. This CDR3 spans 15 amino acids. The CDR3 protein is CAITKRGGPDNEQFF. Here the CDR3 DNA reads TGTGCCATCACTAAGCGGGGAGGGCCCGACAATGAGCAGTTCTTC.

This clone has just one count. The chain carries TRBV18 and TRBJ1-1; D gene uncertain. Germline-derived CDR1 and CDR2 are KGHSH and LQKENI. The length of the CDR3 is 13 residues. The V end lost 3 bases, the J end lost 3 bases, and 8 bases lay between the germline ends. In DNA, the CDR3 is TGTGCCAGCTCACCGGCGGCGGACACTGAAGCTTTCTTT. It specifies CASSPAADTEAFF.

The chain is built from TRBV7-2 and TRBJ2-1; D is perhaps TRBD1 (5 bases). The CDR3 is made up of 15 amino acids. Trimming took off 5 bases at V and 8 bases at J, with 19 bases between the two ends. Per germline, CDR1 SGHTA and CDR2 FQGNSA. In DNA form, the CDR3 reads TGTGCCAGCAGCCCACTCCCGGTCGTGGGGCATGAGCAGTTCTTC. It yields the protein CASSPLPVVGHEQFF.

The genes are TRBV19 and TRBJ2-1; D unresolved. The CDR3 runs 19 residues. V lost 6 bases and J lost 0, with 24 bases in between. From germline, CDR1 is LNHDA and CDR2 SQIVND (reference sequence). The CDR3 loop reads CASRKEQNPTMPSYNEQFF. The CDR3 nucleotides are TGTGCCAGTAGGAAGGAGCAAAACCCTACGATGCCCTCCTACAATGAGCAGTTCTTC.

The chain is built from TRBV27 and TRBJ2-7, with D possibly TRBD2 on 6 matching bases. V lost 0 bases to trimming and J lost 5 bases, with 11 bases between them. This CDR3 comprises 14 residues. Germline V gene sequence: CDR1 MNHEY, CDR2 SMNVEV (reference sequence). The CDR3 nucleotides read TGTGCCAGCAGTTTATCCCGCGGGGAGAACGAGCAGTACTTC. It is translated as CASSLSRGENEQYF.

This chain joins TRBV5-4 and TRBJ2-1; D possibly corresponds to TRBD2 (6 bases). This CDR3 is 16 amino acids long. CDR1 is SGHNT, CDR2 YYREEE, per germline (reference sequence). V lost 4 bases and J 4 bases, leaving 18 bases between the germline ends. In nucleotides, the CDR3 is TGTGCCAGCAGCAGATCCGGGACTGCAACTTACAATGAGCAGTTCTTC. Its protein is CASSRSGTATYNEQFF.

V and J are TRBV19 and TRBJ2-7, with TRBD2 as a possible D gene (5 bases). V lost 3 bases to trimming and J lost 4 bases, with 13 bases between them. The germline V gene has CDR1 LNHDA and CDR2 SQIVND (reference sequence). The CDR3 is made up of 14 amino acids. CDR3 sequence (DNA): TGTGCCAGTAGTATGGTTGGAGGTACTTACGAGCAGTACTTC. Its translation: CASSMVGGTYEQYF.

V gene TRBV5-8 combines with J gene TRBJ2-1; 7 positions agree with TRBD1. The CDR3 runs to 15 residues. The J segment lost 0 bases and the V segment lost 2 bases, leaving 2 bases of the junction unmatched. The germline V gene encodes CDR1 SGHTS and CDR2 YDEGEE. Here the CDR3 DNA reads TGTGCCAGCAGCTTTGCAGGGGGCTCCTACAATGAGCAGTTCTTC. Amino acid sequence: CASSFAGGSYNEQFF.

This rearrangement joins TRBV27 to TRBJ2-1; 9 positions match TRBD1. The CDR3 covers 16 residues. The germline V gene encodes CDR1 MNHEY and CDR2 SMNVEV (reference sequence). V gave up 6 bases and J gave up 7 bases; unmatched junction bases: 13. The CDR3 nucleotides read TGTGCCAGCAGACAACAGGGGGCAGGTATTGGAAATGAGCAGTTCTTC. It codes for CASRQQGAGIGNEQFF.

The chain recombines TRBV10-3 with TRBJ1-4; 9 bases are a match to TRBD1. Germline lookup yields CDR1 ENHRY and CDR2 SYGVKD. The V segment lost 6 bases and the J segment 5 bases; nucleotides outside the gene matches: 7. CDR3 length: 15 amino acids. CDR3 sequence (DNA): TGTGCCATCAGGGATGGACAGGGGTTAAATGAAAAACTGTTTTTT. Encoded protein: CAIRDGQGLNEKLFF.

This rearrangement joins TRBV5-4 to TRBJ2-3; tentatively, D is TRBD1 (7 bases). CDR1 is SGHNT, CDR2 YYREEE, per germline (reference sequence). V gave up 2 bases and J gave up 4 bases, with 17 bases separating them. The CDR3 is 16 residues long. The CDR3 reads CASSFPGGPRADTQYF. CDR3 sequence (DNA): TGTGCCAGCAGCTTCCCAGGGGGGCCGCGGGCAGATACGCAGTATTTT.

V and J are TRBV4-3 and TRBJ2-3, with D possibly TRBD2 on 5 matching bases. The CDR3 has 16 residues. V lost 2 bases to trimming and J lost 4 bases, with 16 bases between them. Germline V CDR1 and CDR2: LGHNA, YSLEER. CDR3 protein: CASSQKLGEPPDTQYF. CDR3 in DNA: TGCGCCAGCAGCCAAAAACTCGGGGAGCCCCCAGATACGCAGTATTTT.

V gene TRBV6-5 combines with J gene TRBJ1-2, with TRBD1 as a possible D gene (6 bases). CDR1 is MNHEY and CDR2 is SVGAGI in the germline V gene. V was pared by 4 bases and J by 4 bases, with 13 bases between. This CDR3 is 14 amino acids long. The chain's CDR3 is CASSFLQGIYGYTF. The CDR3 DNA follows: TGTGCCAGCAGTTTTTTACAGGGCATCTATGGCTACACCTTC.

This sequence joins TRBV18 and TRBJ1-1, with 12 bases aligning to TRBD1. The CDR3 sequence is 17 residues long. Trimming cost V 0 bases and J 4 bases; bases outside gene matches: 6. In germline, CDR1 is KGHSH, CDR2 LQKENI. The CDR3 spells CASSPPGTGGWGTEAFF. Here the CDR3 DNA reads TGTGCCAGCTCACCACCGGGGACAGGGGGCTGGGGCACTGAAGCTTTCTTT.

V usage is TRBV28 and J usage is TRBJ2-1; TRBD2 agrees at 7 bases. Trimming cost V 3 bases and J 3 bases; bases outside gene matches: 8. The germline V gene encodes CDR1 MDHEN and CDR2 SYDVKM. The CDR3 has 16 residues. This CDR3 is CASSFLAGVDYNEQFF. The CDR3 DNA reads TGTGCCAGCAGTTTTTTGGCGGGAGTAGACTACAATGAGCAGTTCTTC.